A single TCR beta chain is shown here with its context. Its antigen is unknown. The data belong to a study of vaccination and CD4 T cells after COVID-19. The wider study: Convalescent persons amounted to six males plus four females, two of whom were Hispanic. Post-vaccination samples were procured at a median of 72 days following dose two (range 14 to 241).

Stated treatment: approximately 10-day PBMC culture with coronavirus spike peptide pools or control peptides (ViraFEST assay). The Oncomine TCR Beta short-read assay sequenced DNA from cultured CD4+ T cells. Genomic DNA extraction was carried out from cultured CD4+ T cells. TCRdb called the PCR reads again in MiXCR, with one record for every CDR3 protein. This table holds 12,000 or so distinct CDR3 sequences, roughly half found once. The germline V gene encodes CDR1 MRHNA and CDR2 SNTAGT. V was pared by 8 bases and J by 5 bases, with 16 bases between. The CDR3 is 13 amino acids. The chain recombines TRBV6-4 with TRBJ2-7; no firm D call. Sequenced material: cultured CD4+ T cells from blood, taken after SARS-CoV-2 vaccination. The TCR sequence derives from a human donor with COVID-19. The CDR3 here is CASHQDPANEQYF. The CDR3 nucleotides are TGTGCCAGCCACCAGGATCCGGCCAACGAGCAGTACTTC.